This T cell receptor (beta chain) was sequenced for a study of CD8 T cells in ankylosing spondylitis. The trim removed 1 base at V and 0 bases at J, leaving 4 bases unmatched. Germline-derived CDR1 and CDR2 are SGHDN and FVKESK. The CDR3 extends over 16 amino acids. In TCRdb, the 5' RACE reads were re-called with MiXCR into one record per CDR3 protein. Of under 250,000 distinct CDR3 sequences in the sample, around 8% were seen once. The sample comprised blood, either unsorted or a sorted T cell fraction (not recorded which). The chain is built from TRBV14 and TRBJ2-3; 7 bases are a match to TRBD2. The TCR originated in a female donor with ankylosing spondylitis or in good health (not recorded which). The CDR3 protein is CASSQGAGPSTDTQYF. The CDR3 nucleotides are TGTGCCAGCAGCCAAGGAGCGGGACCTAGCACAGATACGCAGTATTTT. Combining the CDR3 with reference TRBV14 and TRBJ2-3 gives the whole variable domain EAGVTQFPSHSVIEKGQTVTLRCDPISGHDNLYWYRRVMGKEIKFLLHFVKESKQDESGMPNNRFLAERTGGTYSTLKVQPAELEDSGVYFCASSQGAGPSTDTQYFGPGTRLTVL.